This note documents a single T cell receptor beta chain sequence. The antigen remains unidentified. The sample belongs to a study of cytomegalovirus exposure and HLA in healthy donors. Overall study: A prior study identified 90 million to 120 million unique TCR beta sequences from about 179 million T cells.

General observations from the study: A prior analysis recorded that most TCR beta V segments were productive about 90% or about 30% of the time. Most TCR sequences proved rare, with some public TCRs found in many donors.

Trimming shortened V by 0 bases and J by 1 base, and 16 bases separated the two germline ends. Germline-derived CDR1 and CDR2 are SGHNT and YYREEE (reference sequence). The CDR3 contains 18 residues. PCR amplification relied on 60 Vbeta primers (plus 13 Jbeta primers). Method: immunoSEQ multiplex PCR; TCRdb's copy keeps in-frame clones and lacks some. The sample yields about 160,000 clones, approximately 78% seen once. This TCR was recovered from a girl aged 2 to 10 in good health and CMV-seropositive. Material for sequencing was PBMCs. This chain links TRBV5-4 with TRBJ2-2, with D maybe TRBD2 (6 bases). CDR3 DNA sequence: TGTGCCAGCAGCTTGGGAGGGACTCCCCTTGGGAACACCGGGGAGCTGTTTTTT. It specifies CASSLGGTPLGNTGELFF.